Below, 31 T cell receptor beta chains from the same sample are listed, as sequenced in a study of CD8+ T cells in alopecia areata (dated by TCRdb to 2017 to 2018). This sample's time point label indicates: 4 weeks on oral tofacitinib. In the paper's terms, the treatment or condition label means: oral pan-JAK inhibitor, 5-10 mg twice daily. The method was the immunoSEQ multiplex PCR assay. For TCR sequencing, RNA was extracted from every sample and reverse transcribed into cDNA to serve as template. What TCRdb holds here is the immuneACCESS table cut down to in-frame rearrangements. Part of the clones is not present; checked against another copy, under half of the missing clones reflect an unresolved V gene, and the others are unexplained. The sample table lists fewer than 250,000 clones, 64% of them with a count of one. Roughly 4.2% of the sample comes from the top ten. Sequencing was performed on CD4+ T cells sorted from blood, taken at week 4, from a patient treated with tofacitinib. The origin of the receptors is a human donor with alopecia areata.

The V and J genes are TRBV4-1 and TRBJ1-4; 10 bases align to TRBD1. V gave up 2 bases and J gave up 3 bases; unmatched junction bases: 3. This CDR3 comprises 16 residues. Germline loops: CDR1 MGHRA, CDR2 YSYEKL. CDR3 amino acids: CASSQRGTGANEKLFF. The CDR3 nucleotides read TGCGCCAGCAGCCAACGGGGGACAGGGGCTAATGAAAAACTGTTTTTT.

CDR3 in DNA: TGCAGCGTTGGACAGGTGATACAAGAGACCCAGTACTTC. This translates into CSVGQVIQETQYF. The V gene is TRBV29-1, the J gene TRBJ2-5, with a possible D match to TRBD1 (6 bases). The length of the CDR3 is 13 residues. V lost 4 bases, J lost 2 bases, and 11 bases lay in between. CDR1 SQVTM and CDR2 ANQGSEA come from the germline V gene.

J is TRBJ2-5 and V is TRBV2; D unresolved. Germline V lookup: CDR1 SNHLY, CDR2 FYNNEI. This CDR3 spans 12 amino acids. Between the trimmed V and J ends, which lost 7 bases and 1 base, there was a span of 7 bases. The chain's CDR3 is CASKRSQETQYF. CDR3 sequence (DNA): TGTGCCAGCAAGAGGAGCCAAGAGACCCAGTACTTC.

The chain links TRBV27 to TRBJ1-6, with D possibly being TRBD1 (5 bases). The CDR3 consists of 14 residues. Looked up from germline, CDR1 is MNHEY and CDR2 is SMNVEV (reference sequence). Trimming removed 6 bases from V and 8 bases from J, with 14 bases in between. CDR3 nucleotides: TGTGCCAGCAGAAACGGGGGAGCCTATTCACCCCTCCACTTT. Amino acid sequence: CASRNGGAYSPLHF.

This chain connects TRBV27 to TRBJ1-5; 9 bases fit TRBD1. V lost 6 bases, J lost 7 bases, and 7 bases stayed unmatched. Germline-derived CDR1 and CDR2 are MNHEY and SMNVEV (reference sequence). The CDR3 has 14 amino acids. The DNA of the CDR3 is TGTGCCAGCAGACAGGGGGCGGGGGGCCAGCCCCAGCATTTT. Encoded protein: CASRQGAGGQPQHF.

The chain combines TRBV7-2 with TRBJ2-7, with D perhaps being TRBD1 or TRBD2 (7 bases each). Germline V gene lookup returns CDR1 SGHTA and CDR2 FQGNSA. This CDR3 region has 17 residues. The germline V and J ends were trimmed by 5 bases and 2 bases, with 22 bases remaining between them. The CDR3 here is CASSLTLRGGTAYEQYF. Written as DNA, the CDR3 is TGTGCCAGCAGCCTAACCCTCAGGGGGGGCACGGCCTACGAGCAGTACTTC. The full variable domain, its missing parts supplied by reference TRBV7-2 and TRBJ2-7, is GAGVSQSPSNKVTEKGKDVELRCDPISGHTALYWYRQSLGQGLEFLIYFQGNSAPDKSGLPSDRFSAERTGGSVSTLTIQRTQQEDSAVYLCASSLTLRGGTAYEQYFGPGTRLTVT.

The chain employs TRBV29-1 and TRBJ2-5; unclear D gene. Germline V gives CDR1 SQVTM, CDR2 ANQGSEA. The V and J ends lost 1 base and 5 bases respectively, with 11 bases between them. The CDR3 contains 13 residues. CDR3 residues: CSVEVGPAETQYF. CDR3 sequence (DNA): TGCAGCGTTGAAGTCGGGCCGGCGGAGACCCAGTACTTC.

The chain employs TRBV18 and TRBJ1-1, with D uncertain. The CDR3 runs 14 residues. Germline loops: CDR1 KGHSH, CDR2 LQKENI. The germline V and J ends were trimmed by 3 bases and 4 bases, with 12 bases remaining between them. The CDR3 coding sequence is TGTGCCAGCTCACCTCCTGGGCGGCGCACTGAAGCTTTCTTT. Encoded protein: CASSPPGRRTEAFF.

This chain joins TRBV29-1 and TRBJ2-5; D is perhaps TRBD1 (6 bases). Germline V gives CDR1 SQVTM, CDR2 ANQGSEA. CDR3 size: 14 residues. V dropped 4 bases and J dropped 5 bases, with 17 bases sitting between them. The CDR3 protein is CSVAQGPQEETQYF. CDR3 nucleotides: TGCAGCGTTGCACAGGGCCCCCAAGAGGAGACCCAGTACTTC.

The DNA of the CDR3 is TGCCCCCGAGGAAGACTAGCGGGGAACACCGGGGAGCTGTTTTTT. This gives the protein CPRGRLAGNTGELFF. This chain joins TRBV1 and TRBJ2-2; the DNA was not compared with TRBD2, the D call given in the table. TRBV1 constitutes a pseudogene. The CDR3 consists of 15 residues.

This chain joins TRBV27 and TRBJ1-2, with TRBD1 as a possible D gene (6 bases). The V gene lost 5 bases and the J gene lost 8 bases, with 18 bases spanning the gap. The V gene's germline CDR1 is MNHEY and CDR2 SMNVEV (reference sequence). This CDR3 has 14 amino acids. The CDR3 nucleotides read TGTGCCAGCAGTCCTCAACCTACTCAGGGGGGCTACACCTTC. This gives the protein CASSPQPTQGGYTF.

The count of this clone is one. The chain uses TRBV7-2 and TRBJ2-5; no clear D. V lost 0 bases to trimming and J lost 5 bases, with 7 bases between them. Germline assignment: CDR1 SGHTA and CDR2 FQGNSA. This CDR3 spans 13 amino acids. CDR3 sequence (DNA): TGTGCCAGCAGCTTAGCGTTCGGGGAGACCCAGTACTTC. This encodes CASSLAFGETQYF.

The chain has TRBV11-2 and TRBJ1-1; possible D gene TRBD1, 5 bases. Trimming shortened V by 1 base and J by 6 bases, and 6 bases separated the two germline ends. In germline, CDR1 is SGHAT, CDR2 FQNNGV. The CDR3 sequence is 12 residues long. CDR3 sequence reads: CASSLVGAEAFF. CDR3 in DNA: TGTGCCAGCAGCTTAGTGGGGGCTGAAGCTTTCTTT. Using reference TRBV11-2 and TRBJ1-1 for the parts outside the CDR3, the full variable domain is EAGVAQSPRYKIIEKRQSVAFWCNPISGHATLYWYQQILGQGPKLLIQFQNNGVVDDSQLPKDRFSAERLKGVDSTLKIQPAKLEDSAVYLCASSLVGAEAFFGQGTRLTVV.

This clone was observed a few times. The rearrangement links TRBV2 to TRBJ2-1; D not resolved. Trimming took off 6 bases at V and 6 bases at J, with 15 bases between the two ends. The CDR3 sequence is 14 residues long. Per germline, CDR1 SNHLY and CDR2 FYNNEI. CDR3 nucleotides: TGTGCCAGCAGGGCGAAAACACTACCCAATGAGCAGTTCTTC. Translation gives CASRAKTLPNEQFF.

On this clone itself: Within the sample, other DNA sequences also encode this same CDR3. This chain connects TRBV5-1 to TRBJ2-5; no reliable D call. V was cut by 4 bases and J by 4 bases, with 8 bases left in between. The germline CDR1 and CDR2 sequences are SGHRS and YFSETQ. This CDR3 comprises 12 residues. The CDR3 DNA reads as TGCGCCAGCAGCCTTGGACGAGAGACCCAGTACTTC. Protein product: CASSLGRETQYF.

The genes are TRBV30 and TRBJ2-1; 7 bases agree with TRBD1. The junction had 14 bases not matched to a gene; V was cut back by 5 bases and J by 7 bases. The CDR3 contains 15 residues. CDR1 GTSNPN and CDR2 SVGIG come from the germline V gene (reference sequence). CDR3 coding DNA: TGTGCCTGGTCCTATCAGAGGGGGCTAGGGAATGAGCAGTTCTTC. It is translated as CAWSYQRGLGNEQFF.

The chain has TRBV7-2 and TRBJ1-5; no definite D call. V lost 0 bases to trimming and J lost 3 bases, with 12 bases between them. This CDR3 has 16 amino acids. CDR1 SGHTA and CDR2 FQGNSA come from the germline V gene. The chain's CDR3 is CASSLAGTRINQPQHF. CDR3 DNA: TGTGCCAGCAGCTTAGCCGGAACACGCATCAATCAGCCCCAGCATTTT.

The gene calls are TRBV23-1 and TRBJ1-4; D is perhaps TRBD1 (5 bases). TRBV23-1 is designated an ORF whose function remains uncertain. This CDR3 has 13 residues. The V gene lost 1 base and the J gene lost 8 bases, with 8 bases spanning the gap. The CDR3, as DNA: TGCGCCAGCAGTCAATATTGGGGCGAAAAACTGTTTTTT. Its translation is CASSQYWGEKLFF.

V is TRBV7-2 and J is TRBJ2-5; 12 bases agree with TRBD2. This CDR3 contains 18 residues. V shed 0 bases, J shed 5 bases, and the junction held 10 bases outside the gene matches. The V gene's germline CDR1 is SGHTA and CDR2 FQGNSA. The CDR3 spells CASSLAQASGGAWETQYF. The CDR3 coding sequence is TGTGCCAGCAGCTTAGCGCAGGCTAGCGGGGGGGCTTGGGAGACCCAGTACTTC.

CDR3 bases: TGTGCCTGGTCGCGGGGGAGCACCTACGAGCAGTACTTC. This codes for CAWSRGSTYEQYF. The rearrangement links TRBV30 to TRBJ2-7; TRBD2 matches at 7 bases. The V gene's germline CDR1 is GTSNPN and CDR2 SVGIG (reference sequence). This CDR3 contains 13 residues. Losses at the gene ends were 5 bases for V and 2 bases for J; bases not matched to a gene: 6.

The V and J genes are TRBV6-6 and TRBJ2-6; D may be TRBD2 (6 bases). V lost 6 bases, J lost 2 bases, and 14 bases lay in between. The CDR3 spans 16 residues. CDR1 and CDR2 from the germline V gene are MNHNY and SVGAGI (reference sequence). The CDR3 loop is CASRRGSLAGANVLTF. Written as DNA, the CDR3 is TGTGCCAGCAGGCGGGGCAGCTTGGCTGGGGCCAACGTCCTGACTTTC.

This sequence joins TRBV15 and TRBJ2-1; TRBD1 agrees at 10 bases. V shed 0 bases, J shed 5 bases, and the junction held 10 bases outside the gene matches. CDR3 length: 18 amino acids. Per germline, CDR1 LNHNV and CDR2 YYDKDF (reference sequence). CDR3 DNA sequence: TGTGCCACCAGCAGAGATTCTCCGGGACAGGGGCTTAACAATGAGCAGTTCTTC. It encodes CATSRDSPGQGLNNEQFF.

The genes are TRBV29-1 and TRBJ2-7; 7 positions match TRBD1. The V gene's germline CDR1 is SQVTM and CDR2 ANQGSEA. The CDR3 totals 13 residues. J was trimmed by 5 bases and V by 6 bases; bases with no gene match: 10. The CDR3 nucleotides read TGCAGCGTCTCCAACAGGGGACGGCACGAGCAGTACTTC. It encodes CSVSNRGRHEQYF.

This chain joins TRBV4-1 and TRBJ2-2; no definite D call. CDR3 length equals 15 residues. Germline CDR1 reads MGHRA; CDR2 reads YSYEKL. Trimming stripped 3 bases from V and 7 bases from J, with 15 bases between. In DNA, the CDR3 is TGCGCCAGCAGCCACCTCCGGGCCCCTGGCGGGGAGCTGTTTTTT. The encoded protein is CASSHLRAPGGELFF.

Only a few counts were recorded for this clone. CDR3 nucleotide sequence: TGCGCCAGCAGTCGGGACAGGGTCACTACTCTCACAGATACGCAGTATTTT. Protein sequence: CASSRDRVTTLTDTQYF. This rearrangement joins TRBV23-1 to TRBJ2-3; 9 nucleotides agree with TRBD1. TRBV23-1 is sorted into the ORF group, with uncertain function. The CDR3 length is 17 residues. V lost 4 bases to trimming and J lost 2 bases; unmatched junction nucleotides: 10.

This rearrangement joins TRBV6-5 to TRBJ2-7, with 7 bases matching TRBD1. There are 13 residues in the CDR3. Germline V gene data show CDR1 as MNHEY and CDR2 as SVGAGI. Losses at the gene ends were 5 bases for V and 6 bases for J; bases not matched to a gene: 7. The CDR3 protein is CASSLGTAFEQYF. CDR3 sequence (DNA): TGTGCCAGCAGTCTCGGGACAGCCTTCGAGCAGTACTTC.

This clone was recorded at least ten times. The J gene is TRBJ2-5, the V gene TRBV29-1; D is perhaps TRBD2 (5 bases). The germline CDR1 and CDR2 sequences are SQVTM and ANQGSEA. This CDR3 is built from 13 residues. Trimming pared 4 bases from V and 7 bases from J, leaving 16 bases between. CDR3: CSVGKEASWTQYF. As DNA, the CDR3 is TGCAGCGTTGGGAAGGAAGCTAGCTGGACCCAGTACTTC. Supplemented by reference TRBV29-1 and TRBJ2-5, the full variable domain reads SAVISQKPSRDICQRGTSLTIQCQVDSQVTMMFWYRQQPGQSLTLIATANQGSEATYESGFVIDKFPISRPNLTFSTLTVSNMSPEDSSIYLCSVGKEASWTQYFGPGTRLLVL.

CDR3 loop: CATSREKRGTQYF. The DNA for the CDR3 is TGTGCCACCAGCAGAGAGAAGCGCGGTACGCAGTATTTT. V is TRBV15 and J is TRBJ2-3, with D hard to call. The CDR3 consists of 13 residues. Germline V gene sequence: CDR1 LNHNV, CDR2 YYDKDF (reference sequence). The V end was cut by 0 bases, the J end by 8 bases, with 9 bases between.

In this sample, this clone turned up many times. The chain carries TRBV7-9 and TRBJ2-7; D may match TRBD1 or TRBD2 (7 bases each). This CDR3 has 16 amino acids. Trimming cost V 5 bases and J 0 bases, with 17 bases left between them. Germline values: CDR1 SEHNR, CDR2 FQNEAQ (reference sequence). CDR3 region: CASSPTQGGVSYEQYF. CDR3 in DNA: TGTGCCAGCAGCCCCACCCAGGGGGGGGTCTCCTACGAGCAGTACTTC.

The J gene is TRBJ2-7, the V gene TRBV4-1; D remains ambiguous. The germline V gene encodes CDR1 MGHRA and CDR2 YSYEKL. Trimming pared 0 bases from V and 6 bases from J, leaving 15 bases between. The CDR3 is 15 amino acids. CDR3 sequence: CASSQDPTLSFEQYF. CDR3 in DNA: TGCGCCAGCAGCCAAGATCCCACATTGTCGTTCGAGCAGTACTTC.

This sequence joins TRBV29-1 and TRBJ1-2; D call uncertain. CDR1 and CDR2 (germline): SQVTM, ANQGSEA. The CDR3 length is 13 residues. V gave up 8 bases and J gave up 3 bases, with 16 bases separating them. This CDR3 reads CSLFSTVDYGYTF. CDR3 bases: TGCAGCCTATTCTCCACGGTGGACTATGGCTACACCTTC. The complete variable domain, with remaining parts taken from reference TRBV29-1 and TRBJ1-2, reads SAVISQKPSRDICQRGTSLTIQCQVDSQVTMMFWYRQQPGQSLTLIATANQGSEATYESGFVIDKFPISRPNLTFSTLTVSNMSPEDSSIYLCSLFSTVDYGYTFGSGTRLTVV.